These 5 T cell receptor beta chains were all obtained from the same sample, sequenced in a study of human T cells and chemical hapten exposure. As for time point: patch test 2, 6 weeks after DPC sensitization. The treatment was: therapeutic diphenylcyclopropenone sensitization with weekly scalp DPC. TCRdb reprocessed the RACE reads via MiXCR and lists one record per CDR3 protein. The sample lists around 360,000 distinct CDR3 sequences, around 6% occurring once. Here the sequenced sample was whole blood, taken in connection with sensitization to the hapten diphenylcyclopropenone (DPC). Every receptor here comes from a young woman with alopecia areata. Some clones in this sample may be carry-over from other donors' samples.

This clonotype was seen ten or more times. V and J are TRBV14 and TRBJ1-1; perhaps TRBD1 as D (5 bases). The CDR3 has 15 amino acids. Germline V gene sequence: CDR1 SGHDN, CDR2 FVKESK. Trimming removed 1 base at V and 1 base at J, with 10 bases between. CDR3 amino acids: CASSQVAGANTEAFF. CDR3 in DNA: TGTGCCAGCAGCCAAGTTGCCGGGGCGAACACTGAAGCTTTCTTT.

Ten or more counts support this clonotype. This chain uses TRBV21-1 with TRBJ1-5. TRBV21-1 is flagged as a pseudogene. The CDR3 contains 12 residues. For the CDR3, the DNA is TGTGCCAGCAGCAAAGTAGGTCAGCCCCAGCATTTT. Amino acids: CASSKVGQPQHF.

This clonotype has more than one count but fewer than ten. The V call is TRBV7-8, the J call TRBJ2-2; no clear D gene. Per the germline V gene, CDR1 is SGHVS and CDR2 is FQNEAQ. The ends were cut back, 5 bases at V and 3 bases at J, with 16 bases in the middle. The CDR3 has 16 residues. The DNA of the CDR3 is TGTGCCAGCAGCCCCCGCTCGGCGGTGGACACCGGGGAGCTGTTTTTT. Translating it yields CASSPRSAVDTGELFF.

This clonotype has a count of ten or more. The J gene is TRBJ1-6, the V gene TRBV5-1; possibly TRBD1 for D (5 bases). Germline V gives CDR1 SGHRS, CDR2 YFSETQ. The CDR3 is 14 residues long. V was pared by 0 bases and J by 8 bases, with 9 bases between. The DNA for the CDR3 is TGCGCCAGCAGCTTGGGAAGGGACGATTCACCCCTCCACTTT. Translated, it gives CASSLGRDDSPLHF.

This clonotype was recorded at least ten times. The chain is built from TRBV12-3 or TRBV12-4 and TRBJ2-5; no clear D gene. The CDR3 is 16 amino acids. Trimming left V 5 bases short and J 0 bases short, with 16 bases between. The CDR3 DNA is TGTGCCAGCAGTAATTACCAACCCGGAAACCAAGAGACCCAGTACTTC. Its translation: CASSNYQPGNQETQYF.